These 27 T cell receptor beta chains originate from one sample sequenced in a study of response to subunit inactivated influenza vaccine. In TCRdb, the RT-PCR reads were re-called with MiXCR into one record per CDR3 protein. The table includes about 650,000 distinct CDR3 sequences, about 15% detected once. Specimen: PBMCs from blood, collected around 15 days before vaccination. The source of these receptors is a man in his fifties who received an inactivated influenza vaccine.

The chain is built from TRBV11-2 and TRBJ2-2; D may be TRBD2 (6 bases). CDR1 and CDR2 (germline): SGHAT, FQNNGV. The CDR3 has 16 amino acids. V lost 7 bases and J lost 0, with 15 bases in between. The CDR3 nucleotides are TGTGCCAGCACGAGCCCCGGGACTTCGAACACCGGGGAGCTGTTTTTT. Translated: CASTSPGTSNTGELFF.

The chain has TRBV28 and TRBJ2-7; 13 nucleotides line up with TRBD2. V lost 1 base and J lost 7; bases outside the gene matches: 7. The germline gives CDR1 MDHEN, CDR2 SYDVKM. CDR3 length: 16 amino acids. The CDR3 DNA follows: TGTGCCAGCAGTTTATTAACTAGCGGGGGGGTGGAAGAGCAGTACTTC. Protein product: CASSLLTSGGVEEQYF. Based on the CDR3 plus reference TRBV28 and TRBJ2-7, the full variable domain is DVKVTQSSRYLVKRTGEKVFLECVQDMDHENMFWYRQDPGLGLRLIYFSYDVKMKEKGDIPEGYSVSREKKERFSLILESASTNQTSMYLCASSLLTSGGVEEQYFGPGTRLTVT.

The rearrangement links TRBV2 to TRBJ2-5; a weak D match, TRBD2 (5 bases). CDR3 length equals 12 residues. The V end lost 7 bases, the J end lost 3 bases, and 9 bases lay between the germline ends. Germline CDR1 SNHLY, CDR2 FYNNEI. The CDR3 sequence: CASNRRKETQYF. The CDR3 DNA sequence: TGTGCCAGCAATAGGAGGAAAGAGACCCAGTACTTC.

The rearrangement links TRBV6-5 to TRBJ2-7; D assignment may be TRBD1 or TRBD2 (6 bases each). Germline values: CDR1 MNHEY, CDR2 SVGAGI. The CDR3 runs to 13 residues. Trimming took 0 bases from V and 7 from J, leaving 10 bases between them. CDR3 sequence (DNA): TGTGCCAGCAGTTACTCAAGGAGGGGGGAGCAGTACTTC. This translates into CASSYSRRGEQYF.

This clonotype occurred a few times. This chain connects TRBV12-3 or TRBV12-4 to TRBJ2-5; D may correspond to TRBD1 or TRBD2 (5 bases each). The CDR3 loop spans 15 amino acids. Trimming pared 3 bases from V and 4 bases from J, leaving 15 bases between. The CDR3 nucleotides read TGTGCCAGCAGTTTTCGGGACGCCCTACCAGAGACCCAGTACTTC. Amino acids: CASSFRDALPETQYF.

This clonotype was seen many times. The chain recombines TRBV28 with TRBJ2-3; D gene ambiguous. Per the germline V gene, CDR1 is MDHEN and CDR2 is SYDVKM. V shed 5 bases and J shed 2 bases, with 17 bases lying between them. This CDR3 contains 16 residues. CDR3 protein: CASSALRSADTDTQYF. In nucleotides, the CDR3 is TGTGCCAGCAGTGCCCTTCGGAGTGCGGACACAGATACGCAGTATTTT.

This clonotype was observed a few times. The rearrangement uses TRBV12-3 or TRBV12-4 and TRBJ2-7; D possibly matches TRBD1 or TRBD2 (6 bases each). V gave up 7 bases and J gave up 0 bases, with 13 bases separating them. The CDR3 consists of 14 residues. The CDR3: CASTLGGFSYEQYF. As DNA, the CDR3 is TGTGCCAGCACGTTAGGGGGGTTCTCCTACGAGCAGTACTTC.

The rearrangement joins TRBV6-1 to TRBJ2-3; D not certain. The CDR3 contains 14 residues. CDR1 is MNHNS and CDR2 is SASEGT in the germline V gene. Trimming took 5 bases from V and 2 from J, leaving 11 bases between them. Here the CDR3 reads CASSPAGFTDTQYF. CDR3 nucleotides: TGTGCCAGCAGTCCGGCAGGATTCACAGATACGCAGTATTTT.

This sequence joins TRBV25-1 and TRBJ2-1; D call uncertain. V gave up 5 bases and J gave up 3 bases, with 11 bases separating them. The CDR3 has 14 residues. The V gene's germline CDR1 is MGHDK and CDR2 SYGVNS. CDR3 bases: TGTGCCAGCAGTTCACTGGGCCGCTACAATGAGCAGTTCTTC. Its translation: CASSSLGRYNEQFF.

This clonotype was found a few times. The DNA for the CDR3 is TGTGCCACCAGCAGAGATTATCTCGGGGAGACCCAGTACTTC. Its protein product is CATSRDYLGETQYF. The chain joins TRBV15 to TRBJ2-5, with D unclear. The CDR3 has 14 amino acids. The V gene's germline CDR1 is LNHNV and CDR2 YYDKDF (reference sequence). Deletions cut 0 bases from V and 5 bases from J, with 10 bases between.

This chain links TRBV10-3 with TRBJ2-3; 8 bases are shared with TRBD2. The CDR3 covers 13 residues. J was trimmed by 2 bases and V by 11 bases; bases with no gene match: 6. CDR1 ENHRY and CDR2 SYGVKD come from the germline V gene. In nucleotides, the CDR3 is TGTGCCGTCACTAGCGGAATCACAGATACGCAGTATTTT. This codes for CAVTSGITDTQYF.

This clonotype was counted many times. V gene TRBV5-1 combines with J gene TRBJ2-1; 10 bases fit TRBD1. Germline lookup yields CDR1 SGHRS and CDR2 YFSETQ. CDR3 length: 15 amino acids. Germline trimming cut 2 bases from V and 10 bases from J; bases unmatched to any gene: 9. The CDR3 region has the DNA TGCGCCAGCAGCTTCCGGGACAGGGGCCGCTCGGAGCAGTTCTTC. This translates into CASSFRDRGRSEQFF.

The genes are TRBV24-1 and TRBJ2-1; 7 bases are shared with TRBD2. This CDR3 has 11 amino acids. The germline V gene has CDR1 KGHDR and CDR2 SFDVKD. V was pared by 9 bases and J by 7 bases, with 2 bases of the junction left unmatched. The chain's CDR3 is CATSLANEQFF. The CDR3 nucleotides are TGTGCCACCTCACTAGCGAATGAGCAGTTCTTC.

The chain is built from TRBV28 and TRBJ2-7, with 12 nucleotides matching TRBD1. CDR3 length: 13 residues. Looked up from germline, CDR1 is MDHEN and CDR2 is SYDVKM. The trim removed 8 bases at V and 5 bases at J, leaving 4 bases unmatched. CDR3 DNA: TGTGCCAGCCTCGGGGACAGGGGGCACGAGCAGTACTTC. Translated, it gives CASLGDRGHEQYF.

In the case of this clonotype: A much bigger clone sits one base away, suggesting this may be a read error. J is TRBJ2-5 and V is TRBV3-1; TRBD1 or TRBD2 may be the D gene (5 bases each). The germline gives CDR1 LGHDT, CDR2 YNNKEL (reference sequence). CDR3 size: 14 residues. V lost 6 bases, J lost 1 base, and 12 bases lay in between. CDR3 residues: CASRFGTAQETQYF. DNA of the CDR3: TGTGCCAGCAGGTTTGGGACGGCCCAAGAGACCCAGTACTTC.

This chain uses TRBV7-9 with TRBJ2-3, with 10 positions matching TRBD2. Germline trimming cut 5 bases from V and 5 bases from J; bases unmatched to any gene: 7. Per the germline V gene, CDR1 is SEHNR and CDR2 is FQNEAQ (reference sequence). The CDR3 extends over 15 amino acids. CDR3 sequence: CASSQLAGSRDTQYF. CDR3 DNA sequence: TGTGCCAGCAGCCAACTAGCGGGGAGTAGAGATACGCAGTATTTT.

This clonotype was counted between two and nine times. The chain is built from TRBV29-1 and TRBJ2-7, with TRBD1 as a possible D gene (6 bases). This CDR3 has 14 amino acids. Germline values: CDR1 SQVTM, CDR2 ANQGSEA. V was trimmed by 3 bases and J by 1 base, leaving 13 bases between them. CDR3: CSVDPTGGSYEQYF. CDR3 sequence (DNA): TGCAGCGTTGACCCGACAGGTGGGTCCTACGAGCAGTACTTC.

This clonotype has a handful of counts. The chain links TRBV10-2 to TRBJ1-5; 7 nucleotides line up with TRBD1. This CDR3 has 13 residues. CDR1 is WSHSY and CDR2 is SAAADI in the germline V gene. The V and J ends lost 6 bases and 3 bases, in that order; junction bases with no gene match: 2. The CDR3 DNA follows: TGCGCCAGCAGCGACAGGGACAATCAGCCCCAGCATTTT. Residues: CASSDRDNQPQHF.

This clonotype was seen many times. The chain carries TRBV6-5 and TRBJ2-2; 8 nucleotides match TRBD1. J lost 8 bases, V lost 0 bases, and 14 bases had no gene match. Germline V gene lookup returns CDR1 MNHEY and CDR2 SVGAGI. The CDR3 length is 18 residues. In DNA, the CDR3 is TGTGCCAGCAGTTACTCATCGTGGCGTCAGGGGGCGTCGGGGGAGCTGTTTTTT. Translated: CASSYSSWRQGASGELFF.

This clonotype was recorded a few times. The rearrangement uses TRBV5-1 and TRBJ2-7, with TRBD1 matching over 8 bases. The CDR3 is 15 amino acids. With V trimmed by 0 bases and J by 5 bases, 7 bases remained unmatched. Germline CDR1 reads SGHRS; CDR2 reads YFSETQ. In nucleotides, the CDR3 is TGCGCCAGCAGCTTGGCCGGGACAGGTTTCGACGAGCAGTACTTC. It yields the protein CASSLAGTGFDEQYF.

The CDR3 sequence: CASSVPGQGSYEQYF. For the CDR3, the DNA is TGTGCCAGCAGTGTTCCCGGCCAGGGATCCTACGAGCAGTACTTC. The rearrangement joins TRBV6-1 to TRBJ2-7; D perhaps matches TRBD1 (5 bases). The V end was cut by 4 bases, the J end by 1 base, with 14 bases between. Germline CDR1 reads MNHNS; CDR2 reads SASEGT. There are 15 residues in the CDR3.

This rearrangement joins TRBV28 to TRBJ2-7; possibly TRBD2 for D (6 bases). Germline lookup yields CDR1 MDHEN and CDR2 SYDVKM. Trimming cost V 2 bases and J 1 base, with 12 bases left between them. This CDR3 has 15 residues. CDR3 loop: CASSLTGARSYEQYF. As DNA, the CDR3 is TGTGCCAGCAGTTTAACGGGAGCCCGGTCCTACGAGCAGTACTTC.

DNA for the CDR3: TGTGCCAGCACTCAACAGGGGGCGCAGACAGATACGCAGTATTTT. Translating it yields CASTQQGAQTDTQYF. The rearrangement links TRBV7-8 to TRBJ2-3; TRBD1 matches 9 bases. Losses at the gene ends were 7 bases for V and 3 bases for J; bases not matched to a gene: 8. CDR3 size: 15 residues. Per the germline V gene, CDR1 is SGHVS and CDR2 is FQNEAQ.

In this sample, this clonotype turned up many times. This chain joins TRBV7-2 and TRBJ1-1; 7 bases match TRBD1. This CDR3 region has 14 residues. The junction had 9 bases not matched to a gene; V was cut back by 7 bases and J by 4 bases. CDR1 is SGHTA, CDR2 FQGNSA, per germline. CDR3 DNA: TGTGCCAGCAACCAGGGGGGCGGGATCACTGAAGCTTTCTTT. Translating it yields CASNQGGGITEAFF.

The rearrangement uses TRBV5-1 and TRBJ1-2, with unresolved D. CDR3 length equals 13 residues. The germline V and J ends were trimmed by 4 bases and 8 bases, with 15 bases remaining between them. Germline V gives CDR1 SGHRS, CDR2 YFSETQ. This chain's CDR3 is CASSPGPGEGYTF. The CDR3 DNA sequence: TGCGCCAGCAGCCCGGGCCCTGGGGAGGGCTACACCTTC.

This clonotype came up many times. The J gene is TRBJ1-2, the V gene TRBV21-1; the D segment call TRBD1 is taken from the table without a DNA check. TRBV21-1 counts as a pseudogene. This CDR3 spans 16 amino acids. CDR3 amino acids: CASSLYRDRGRDGYTF. The DNA of the CDR3 is TGTGCCAGCAGCCTCTACCGGGACAGGGGGAGGGATGGCTACACCTTC.

This clonotype has just a few counts. This chain uses TRBV11-2 with TRBJ2-7; 8 positions match TRBD2. CDR3 size: 15 residues. J lost 6 bases, V lost 0 bases, and 7 bases had no gene match. The V gene's germline CDR1 is SGHAT and CDR2 FQNNGV. CDR3 loop: CASSLDPGLGSEQYF. CDR3 in DNA: TGTGCCAGCAGCTTAGACCCGGGACTAGGGAGCGAGCAGTACTTC.